The source of this T cell receptor (beta chain) is a study of blood T cell repertoires in COVID-19 (dated by TCRdb to 2020 to 2021). Study-wide context: Collaborator samples came from the United States, Italy and Spain and covered acute and convalescent phases of COVID-19. The material from the prospective study consisted of cDNA or gDNA derived from T cells, B-cell-depleted T cells, or PBMCs. The dataset comprised deeply sampled blood TCRbeta repertoires from subjects exposed to, actively infected with, or recovered from COVID-19. The repertoires were released in a freely available public database intended as a resource for research on the immune response to SARS-CoV-2. Samples came from the ongoing ImmuneRACE study (first 160 participants) plus 1,254 subjects from 6 global collaborators. Nearly every sample came with metadata listing a de-identified subject ID, COVID-19 status, age in years and sex. HLA class I and class II types, where available, came from metadata supplied by the sample provider rather than from assay-based typing. Study-level results and caveats: Clinical and demographic metadata were provided uncurated, with the amount varying by source and participant.

Collaborating institutions collected whole blood in K2EDTA tubes following their own protocols. For TCRbeta analysis, collaborator samples were shipped as frozen whole blood, as isolated PBMCs, or as DNA extracted from either sample type. TCRbeta CDR3 regions were amplified from genomic DNA using the immunoSEQ Assay, a bias-controlled multiplex PCR. Concerning the study's data processing: Within the assay, amplification of reference gene primers was used to estimate how many nucleated cells each sample contained. To quantify the absolute abundance of each unique TCRbeta CDR3 rearrangement, sequence reads were collapsed and filtered. For each sample, productive Simpson clonality was calculated by taking the square root of Simpson's diversity index across productive rearrangements. In its TCRdb copy, this immuneACCESS table keeps in-frame sequences only and misses some clones. Where compared with another copy, unresolved V genes explain less than half of these, and the others have no known cause. The V and J calls and clone size come from that table; D and trimming were worked out from the DNA. The sample table holds more than 95,000 clones, of which around 85% were seen once. The top ten clones comprise 2.5% to 3.5% of the sample.

As regards this clone: Its antigen target is currently unknown. The sample holds no much larger clone one base away, and base qualities are not on file.

At the junction V is shortened by 2 bases and J by 2 bases; bases outside the gene matches: 9. The germline V gene sets CDR1 to MNHEY and CDR2 to SVGEGT. The CDR3 runs 16 amino acids, cysteine and phenylalanine included. The only DNA kept is the CDR3, 48 bases in frame from the first base. The clonotype was recovered from a woman of 80 years or more with active or convalescent COVID-19. The sequenced sample was peripheral blood. The receptor chain draws on TRBV6-2 or TRBV6-3 and TRBJ2-7; 7 bases in the middle match TRBD1. The DNA reads as follows: TGTGCCAGCAGTTACAGTTTAGGGGGCACACCCTACGAGCAGTACTTC. This sequence encodes CASSYSLGGTPYEQYF.